This paragraph reports one T cell receptor beta chain. Its specificity is not known. Time point: pre-treatment baseline. Apart from a couple of fast progressors, RECIST 1.1 response was judged 12 weeks post-infusion. A fixed DNA input of about 320 ng was used per bulk PBMC sample. Profiled with immunoSEQ multiplex PCR; TCRdb holds only in-frame clones, not every one. Here the sample spans over 10,000 clones, roughly 90% being singletons. CDR1 is MDHEN and CDR2 is SYDVKM in the germline V gene. Trimming took off 5 bases at V and 7 bases at J, with 20 bases between the two ends. The CDR3 sequence is 15 residues long. This specimen comes from a study of blood T cell dynamics during melanoma immunotherapy. Study-level results: At W3, later disease-control patients showed bifurcated PBMC repertoire changes, unlike progressors.

The chain uses TRBV28 and TRBJ2-5; possibly TRBD2 for D (6 bases). The sequencing here drew on blood, taken from a patient treated with checkpoint blockade. The sequence was collected from a human donor with melanoma. The CDR3 here is CASSTREQGSMTQYF. The CDR3 bases are TGTGCCAGCAGTACCCGGGAGCAAGGCTCCATGACCCAGTACTTC.